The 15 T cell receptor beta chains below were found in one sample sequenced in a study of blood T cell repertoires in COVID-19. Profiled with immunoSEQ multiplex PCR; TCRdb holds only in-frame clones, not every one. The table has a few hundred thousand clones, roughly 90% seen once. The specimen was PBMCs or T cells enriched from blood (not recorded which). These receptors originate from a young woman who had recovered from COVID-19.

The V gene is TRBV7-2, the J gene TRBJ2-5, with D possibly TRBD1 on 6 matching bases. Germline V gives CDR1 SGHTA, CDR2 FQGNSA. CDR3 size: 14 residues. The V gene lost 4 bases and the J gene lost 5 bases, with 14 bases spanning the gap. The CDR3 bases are TGTGCCAGCAGCTACCAGGGGTCATGGGAGACCCAGTACTTC. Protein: CASSYQGSWETQYF.

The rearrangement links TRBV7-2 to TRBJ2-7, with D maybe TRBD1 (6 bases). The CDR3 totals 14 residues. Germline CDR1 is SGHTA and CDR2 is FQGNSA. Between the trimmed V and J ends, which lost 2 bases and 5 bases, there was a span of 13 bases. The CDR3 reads CASSLQGFYDEQYF. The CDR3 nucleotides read TGTGCCAGCAGCTTACAGGGGTTTTACGACGAGCAGTACTTC.

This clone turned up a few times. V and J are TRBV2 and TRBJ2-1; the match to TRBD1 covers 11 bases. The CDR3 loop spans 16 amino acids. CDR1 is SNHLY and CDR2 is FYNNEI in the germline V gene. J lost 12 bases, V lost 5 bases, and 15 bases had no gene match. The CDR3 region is CASSHLGQGDAWGQFF. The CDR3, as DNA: TGTGCCAGCAGTCACTTGGGACAGGGGGACGCCTGGGGGCAGTTCTTC.

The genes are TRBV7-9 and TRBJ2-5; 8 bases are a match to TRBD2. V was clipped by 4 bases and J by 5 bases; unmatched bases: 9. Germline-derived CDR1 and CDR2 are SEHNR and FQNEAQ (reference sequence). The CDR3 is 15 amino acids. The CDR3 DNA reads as TGTGCCAGCAGCTCTACGCGGGGGGCGGTGGAGACCCAGTACTTC. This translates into CASSSTRGAVETQYF.

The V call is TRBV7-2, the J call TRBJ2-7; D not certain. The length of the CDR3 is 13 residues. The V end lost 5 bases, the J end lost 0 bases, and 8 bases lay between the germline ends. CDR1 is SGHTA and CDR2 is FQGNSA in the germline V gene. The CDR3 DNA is TGTGCCAGCAGCCTTTCTACCTCCTACGAGCAGTACTTC. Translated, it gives CASSLSTSYEQYF.

The CDR3 region is CASSPSRDPNTEAFF. The CDR3 region has the DNA TGTGCCAGCAGCCCAAGCCGGGATCCGAACACTGAAGCTTTCTTT. The chain links TRBV7-3 to TRBJ1-1; D not resolved. The CDR3 runs to 15 residues. Trimming stripped 5 bases from V and 1 base from J, with 14 bases between. Germline lookup yields CDR1 SGHTA and CDR2 FQGTGA.

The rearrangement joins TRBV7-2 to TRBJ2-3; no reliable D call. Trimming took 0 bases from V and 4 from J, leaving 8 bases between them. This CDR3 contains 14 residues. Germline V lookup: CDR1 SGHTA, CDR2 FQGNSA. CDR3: CASSLAHQSDTQYF. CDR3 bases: TGTGCCAGCAGCTTAGCCCACCAGTCAGATACGCAGTATTTT. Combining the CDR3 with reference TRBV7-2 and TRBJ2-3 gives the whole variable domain GAGVSQSPSNKVTEKGKDVELRCDPISGHTALYWYRQSLGQGLEFLIYFQGNSAPDKSGLPSDRFSAERTGGSVSTLTIQRTQQEDSAVYLCASSLAHQSDTQYFGPGTRLTVL.

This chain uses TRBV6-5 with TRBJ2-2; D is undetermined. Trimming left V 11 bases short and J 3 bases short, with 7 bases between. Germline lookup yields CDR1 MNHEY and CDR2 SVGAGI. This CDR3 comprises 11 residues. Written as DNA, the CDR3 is TGTGCCGGGCGAGACACCGGGGAGCTGTTTTTT. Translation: CAGRDTGELFF.

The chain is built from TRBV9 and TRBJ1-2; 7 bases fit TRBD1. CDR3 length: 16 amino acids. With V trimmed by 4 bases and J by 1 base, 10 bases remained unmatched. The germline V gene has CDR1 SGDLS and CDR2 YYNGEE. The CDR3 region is CASSPHLYRGNYGYTF. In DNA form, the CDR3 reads TGTGCCAGCAGCCCCCATCTATACAGGGGTAACTATGGCTACACCTTC.

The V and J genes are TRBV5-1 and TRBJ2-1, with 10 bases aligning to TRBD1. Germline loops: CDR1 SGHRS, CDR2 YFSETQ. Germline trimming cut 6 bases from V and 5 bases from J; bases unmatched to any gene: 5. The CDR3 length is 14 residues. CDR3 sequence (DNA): TGCGCCAGCATATGGGGACAGGGGAACAATGAGCAGTTCTTC. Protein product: CASIWGQGNNEQFF.

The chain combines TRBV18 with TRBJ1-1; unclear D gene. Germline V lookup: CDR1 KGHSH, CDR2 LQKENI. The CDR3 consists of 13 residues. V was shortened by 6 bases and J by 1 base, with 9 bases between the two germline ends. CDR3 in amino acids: CASSRGGNTEAFF. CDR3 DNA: TGTGCCAGCTCGAGAGGCGGGAACACTGAAGCTTTCTTT.

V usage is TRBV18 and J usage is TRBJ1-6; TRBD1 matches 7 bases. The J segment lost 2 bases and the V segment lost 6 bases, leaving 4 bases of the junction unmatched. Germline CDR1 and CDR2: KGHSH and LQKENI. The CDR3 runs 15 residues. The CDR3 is CASSQQGPYNSPLHF. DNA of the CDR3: TGTGCCAGCTCTCAACAGGGGCCCTATAATTCACCCCTCCACTTT.

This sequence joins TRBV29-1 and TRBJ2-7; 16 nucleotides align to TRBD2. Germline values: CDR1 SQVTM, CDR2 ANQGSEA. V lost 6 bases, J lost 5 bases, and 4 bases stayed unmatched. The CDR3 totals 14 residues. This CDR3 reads CSVGLAGGVNEQYF. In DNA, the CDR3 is TGCAGCGTGGGACTAGCGGGAGGGGTCAACGAGCAGTACTTC.

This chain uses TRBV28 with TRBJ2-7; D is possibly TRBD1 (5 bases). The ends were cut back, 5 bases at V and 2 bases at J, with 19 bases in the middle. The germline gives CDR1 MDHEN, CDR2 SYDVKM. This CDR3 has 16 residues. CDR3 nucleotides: TGTGCCAGCAGTCCAATACGGCGTGGGGCAGCCTACGAGCAGTACTTC. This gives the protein CASSPIRRGAAYEQYF.

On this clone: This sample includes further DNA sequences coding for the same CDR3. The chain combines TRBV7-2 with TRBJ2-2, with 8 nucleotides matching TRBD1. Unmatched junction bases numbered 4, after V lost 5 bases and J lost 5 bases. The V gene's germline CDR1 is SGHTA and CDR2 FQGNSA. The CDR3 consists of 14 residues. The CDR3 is CASSPRTGTGELFF. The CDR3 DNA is TGTGCCAGCAGCCCTCGGACAGGGACCGGGGAGCTGTTTTTT.